This T cell receptor beta chain derives from a study of cytomegalovirus exposure and HLA in healthy donors (dated by TCRdb to about 2017). Background for the entire study: The 550 to 750 repertoires of the first cohort and the roughly 110 validation repertoires were produced on the same platform, according to a later analysis. The study aimed to test whether signatures of past pathogen exposure could be identified by cataloging public T cell receptors. A separate validation cohort of 100 to 150 different subjects was used in addition to the roughly 620-subject first cohort. High-throughput TCR immunosequencing, statistical association of individual TCRs with disease status, and machine learning were combined to predict cytomegalovirus infection status. The paper as a whole reports these results and caveats: A later analysis had no HLA typing for the validation cohort, so co-occurrence there was scored across all 110 or so repertoires. A later analysis found that TCRs clustered in the first cohort also tended to co-occur in the approximately 120 validation repertoires, with 94% of cluster scores above 0. The authors suggested that the approach could potentially be extended to other disease states and immunological phenotypes. In vitro tests confirmed that three of the cytomegalovirus-associated TCR beta chains recognize cytomegalovirus antigens. A total of some 180 TCR beta chains were listed by the study as associated with cytomegalovirus. In both the original and validation cohorts, the classifier was reported to diagnose cytomegalovirus status with high specificity and sensitivity. Most TCR sequences were seen in very few donors, while some public TCRs were found in many individuals.

Separate from the roughly 700-subject first cohort, the validation cohort of about 110 subjects was the group to which the donors belonged. Germline trimming: 6 bases from V, 3 bases from J; junction bases outside gene matches: 5. CDR1 and CDR2, per the germline V gene, are ENHRY and SYGVKD. From the cysteine up to the phenylalanine, the CDR3 has a length of 14 residues. The kept DNA is CDR3 alone, 42 bases in frame from the first base. A remark on this clone: Its cognate antigen has yet to be identified. Base qualities are not at hand, and no much larger clone is one base apart.

Library preparation employed the immunoSEQ multiplex PCR assay. The paper's processing steps were these. A statistical classification framework was built for diagnosing cytomegalovirus status from the catalog of TCR beta chain sequences. TCRdb mirrors the immuneACCESS table, restricted to in-frame sequences. Some clones are absent from its copies; in checked studies, under half trace to an unresolved V gene, and the reason for the others is unknown. V, J and clone size are those of that table, while D and trimming were read from the DNA. This sample has 150,000 to 200,000 clones in its table, and 85% of those were observed once. Together, the top ten hold around 2.5% of the sample.

Sequencing used PBMCs. The V gene is TRBV10-3 and the J gene is TRBJ1-2, and 9 bases in between align with TRBD1. This TCR came from a man aged 25 to 40 in good health and CMV-seropositive. The sequenced DNA is TGTGCCATCAGCAAACAGGGGGCGGACTATGGCTACACCTTC. This encodes CAISKQGADYGYTF.